A selection of T cell receptor beta chains follows, all from one sample in a study of shared clonotypes between healthy human individuals. Repertoires were generated with immunoSEQ multiplex PCR, while TCRdb's copy carries only in-frame clones and drops some. The sample includes a few hundred thousand clones, roughly 84% of them seen just once. The sequencing sample was made of memory CD8+ T cells sorted from blood. All receptors derive from a man between 18 and 35 years old in good health. CDR3s include the opening cysteine and the closing phenylalanine or tryptophan. The D gene is left open where the match is weak. Clone sizes are given selectively: once, few, many, or a class where the clone is expanded.

NA	NA	TRBV19	TRBJ2-3	TGTGCCAGTAGTTCATGGGCCTTGACAGCGTCTAGCACAGATACGCAGTATTTT	CASSSWALTASSTDTQYF
NA	NA	TRBV5-8	TRBJ2-7	TGTGCCAGCAGCTTAGGGGGGACTGGCCCCTACGAGCAGTACTTC	CASSLGGTGPYEQYF
NA	NA	TRBV29-1	TRBJ2-1	TGCAGCGTTCCGGGAGCGATTTACAATGAGCAGTTCTTC	CSVPGAIYNEQFF
NA	few	TRBV27	TRBJ1-1	TGTGCCAGCAGTTCCCGTATGAACACTGAAGCTTTCTTT	CASSSRMNTEAFF
NA	NA	TRBV9	TRBJ2-7	TGTGCCAGCAGCGTATCAGGGGAAACCTACGAGCAGTACTTC	CASSVSGETYEQYF
NA	NA	TRBV13	TRBJ2-7	TGTGCCAGCAGCACCCGAAGGGCAGGGGTGCCCTACGAGCAGTACTTC	CASSTRRAGVPYEQYF
TRBD2	NA	TRBV28	TRBJ2-1	TGTGCCAGCAGTTTATATGCCCAGCGGGGAGCCTACAATGAGCAGTTCTTC	CASSLYAQRGAYNEQFF
TRBD1	few	TRBV7-9	TRBJ2-7	TGTGCCAGCAGCCTACCGGGACAGGGGGCATCACAAGTCTCCTACGAGCAGTACTTC	CASSLPGQGASQVSYEQYF
NA	NA	TRBV10-3	TRBJ1-3	TGTGCCATCAGTGCAGGATTCTCTGGAAACACCATATATTTT	CAISAGFSGNTIYF
TRBD1	once	TRBV25-1	TRBJ2-2	TGTGCCAGCGGTATCTACCCCCGGGACAGAGTAAAGGCCGGGGAGCTGTTTTTT	CASGIYPRDRVKAGELFF
TRBD2	NA	TRBV4-2	TRBJ2-5	TGTGCCAGCAGCCCGACGACTAGCGGGGACTCACAAGAGACCCAGTACTTC	CASSPTTSGDSQETQYF
NA	NA	TRBV4-1	TRBJ2-5	TGCGCCAGCAGCCCGCAGCCCCAGATAGCGGACCAAGAGACCCAGTACTTC	CASSPQPQIADQETQYF
NA	NA	TRBV28	TRBJ2-3	TGTGCCAGCAGTTTATTCAGAGGCGACGGCACAGATACGCAGTATTTT	CASSLFRGDGTDTQYF
TRBD2	NA	TRBV4-3	TRBJ2-7	TGCGCCAGCAGCCAAGATTGGGGCGGGAGCCAGCAGTACTTC	CASSQDWGGSQQYF
NA	NA	TRBV4-3	TRBJ2-7	TGCGCCAGCAGCCAAGATGACGGCAGGGGTTCCTACGAGCAGTACTTC	CASSQDDGRGSYEQYF
NA	NA	TRBV27	TRBJ2-7	TGTGCCAGCAGGTTGGGGGGTACCTACGAGCAGTACTTC	CASRLGGTYEQYF
NA	NA	TRBV12-5	TRBJ2-3	TGTGCTAGTGGTTTGGTACGGGGGACAGATACGCAGTATTTT	CASGLVRGTDTQYF
NA	NA	TRBV2	TRBJ1-3	TGTGCCAGCAGAGAACAGGGAGGGATTGGAAACACCATATATTTT	CASREQGGIGNTIYF
NA	NA	TRBV5-4	TRBJ1-3	TGTGCCAGCAGCTTGGATCGCAGGGACTCCTCTGGAAACACCATATATTTT	CASSLDRRDSSGNTIYF
NA	NA	TRBV7-9	TRBJ1-1	TGTGCCAGCAGCAGCGTGGCAGGGGTCACTGAAGCTTTCTTT	CASSSVAGVTEAFF
TRBD2	NA	TRBV19	TRBJ2-7	TGTGCCAGTAGTATAGAGACTAGCGGGAGTATATACGAGCAGTACTTC	CASSIETSGSIYEQYF
NA	NA	TRBV19	TRBJ2-5	TGTGCCAGTACTGACAGTTGGGAGACCCAGTACTTC	CASTDSWETQYF
NA	NA	TRBV6-5	TRBJ2-2	TGTGCCAGCAGTTACGGCGTTAACACCGGGGAGCTGTTTTTT	CASSYGVNTGELFF
NA	NA	TRBV6-6	TRBJ1-1	TGTGCCAGCAGTTACACCGAGGGGGACACTGAAGCTTTCTTT	CASSYTEGDTEAFF
TRBD2	NA	TRBV7-9	TRBJ2-1	TGTGCCAGCAGCTTAGTTGCGGGAGCCCACAATGAGCAGTTCTTC	CASSLVAGAHNEQFF
TRBD1	NA	TRBV9	TRBJ1-5	TGTGCCAGCTCCCGGACAGGGTATAGCAATCAGCCCCAGCATTTT	CASSRTGYSNQPQHF
NA	NA	TRBV6-5	TRBJ2-2	TGTGCCAGCAGTACTAGGGGCGGGGAGCTGTTTTTT	CASSTRGGELFF
NA	NA	TRBV19	TRBJ2-1	TGTGCCAGTAGTATAGGAAAAAGGAGTGAGCAGTTCTTC	CASSIGKRSEQFF
TRBD2	NA	TRBV29-1	TRBJ2-4	TGCAGCGGGCTAGCGGGGGGGTTATTAGCCAAAAACATTCAGTACTTC	CSGLAGGLLAKNIQYF
NA	NA	TRBV5-1	TRBJ2-1	TGCGCCAGCAGCTTAGAAAACAGGCACCCCAACAATGAGCAGTTCTTC	CASSLENRHPNNEQFF
NA	NA	TRBV4-3	TRBJ2-7	TGCGCCAGCAGCCAAGAGGACGGCGCGGAGAGCTACGAGCAGTACTTC	CASSQEDGAESYEQYF
NA	NA	TRBV15	TRBJ2-4	TGTGCCACCAGCATCTTACTCGGGAACATTCAGTACTTC	CATSILLGNIQYF
NA	NA	TRBV4-1	TRBJ2-1	TGCGCCAGCAGCCAAGATAGGGACCCTGAGCAGTTCTTC	CASSQDRDPEQFF
TRBD2	NA	TRBV13	TRBJ2-5	TGTGCCAGCAGCCCCCGGGGACTAGCGGTAAAAGAGACCCAGTACTTC	CASSPRGLAVKETQYF
NA	NA	TRBV7-8	TRBJ2-5	TGTGCCAGCAGCTTAGGAACAGGAGAGACCCAGTACTTC	CASSLGTGETQYF
NA	few	TRBV11-2	TRBJ2-7	TGTGCCAGCAGCTACGATTCTGGAGGCTACGAGCAGTACTTC	CASSYDSGGYEQYF
NA	NA	TRBV5-1	TRBJ2-7	TGCGCCAGCAGCTTGGGTCGGGTGCAGTACTTC	CASSLGRVQYF
NA	once	TRBV7-6	TRBJ2-7	TGTGCCAGCAGCTTAGATCATGGGGCGGTTTACGAGCAGTACTTC	CASSLDHGAVYEQYF
TRBD1	NA	TRBV12-5	TRBJ2-7	TGTGCTAGTGGTTTCGCGGGACAGGCGCAGTACTTC	CASGFAGQAQYF
NA	NA	TRBV28	TRBJ1-5	TGTGCCAGCAGTTTATCAGGGCTGGGGAATCAGCCCCAGCATTTT	CASSLSGLGNQPQHF
NA	NA	TRBV4-3	TRBJ2-7	TGCGCCAGCAGCCAAGGTGGAGGGGAGTACGAGCAGTACTTC	CASSQGGGEYEQYF
NA	NA	TRBV7-9	TRBJ2-7	TGTGCCAGCAGCTTAGGGCGAGTCTACGAGCAGTACTTC	CASSLGRVYEQYF
NA	NA	TRBV2	TRBJ1-2	TGTGCCAGCAGTGACCTCTTAAGACATTTCGGGGATGGCTACACCTTC	CASSDLLRHFGDGYTF
NA	NA	TRBV7-6	TRBJ2-1	TGTGCCAGCAGCCCAAGTTCGGGCCTCTCCTACAATGAGCAGTTCTTC	CASSPSSGLSYNEQFF
NA	NA	TRBV11-2	TRBJ2-1	TGTGCCAGCAGCTTAGTGGACGTAGGGATTTACAATGAGCAGTTCTTC	CASSLVDVGIYNEQFF
NA	once	TRBV7-9	TRBJ2-7	TGTGCCAGCAGCTTTGATAGGGTGAACCCCGCCTACGAGCAGTACTTC	CASSFDRVNPAYEQYF
TRBD1	once	TRBV27	TRBJ2-7	TGTGCCAGCAGTTTATCCAGGGGGACAGGGCTTGACGAGCAGTACTTC	CASSLSRGTGLDEQYF
NA	NA	TRBV13	TRBJ2-1	TGTGCCAGCAGCTTAGAAGGAGGGTCTGATGAGCAGTTCTTC	CASSLEGGSDEQFF
NA	NA	TRBV5-4	TRBJ1-2	TGTGCCAGCAGCTTGGGACTGGACTATGGCTACACCTTC	CASSLGLDYGYTF
NA	NA	TRBV28	TRBJ2-7	TGTGCCAGCAGTCTTCGACAGAGGCCCAGCTACGAGCAGTACTTC	CASSLRQRPSYEQYF
NA	NA	TRBV5-1	TRBJ2-3	TGCGCCAGCAGCTTAGGGGCGAGCACAGATACGCAGTATTTT	CASSLGASTDTQYF
NA	NA	TRBV7-2	TRBJ1-2	TGTGCCAGCAGCCCGAGTTGGGGGGTCCGAGGGTCCTATGGCTACACCTTC	CASSPSWGVRGSYGYTF
TRBD1	NA	TRBV7-2	TRBJ2-7	TGTGCCAGCAGCTTAGGCCCCGGGACAGGGAAGAGGTACGAGCAGTACTTC	CASSLGPGTGKRYEQYF
NA	NA	TRBV27	TRBJ1-1	TGTGCCAGCAGTTTCAATTGGGGAGTGACGAACACTGAAGCTTTCTTT	CASSFNWGVTNTEAFF
NA	NA	TRBV5-1	TRBJ1-3	TGCGCCAGCAGCCCGACTGGGAGGGCTGGAAACACCATATATTTT	CASSPTGRAGNTIYF
NA	NA	TRBV7-9	TRBJ1-3	TGTGCCAGCAGCCCGGGCTCGGGAAACACCATATATTTT	CASSPGSGNTIYF
TRBD2	NA	TRBV7-8	TRBJ2-1	TGTGCCAGCAGCCCAGGGACTAGCGGAGTCTACAATGAGCAGTTCTTC	CASSPGTSGVYNEQFF
TRBD2	NA	TRBV9	TRBJ2-1	TGTGCCAGCAGCGTGTCAATACTAGCGGACTCCTACAATGAGCAGTTCTTC	CASSVSILADSYNEQFF
NA	NA	TRBV6-5	TRBJ2-7	TGTGCCAGCAGGCAAGCCAGTTTCTCATTCTACGAGCAGTACTTC	CASRQASFSFYEQYF